The source of this T cell receptor beta chain is a study of T cell responses to AZD1222 COVID-19 vaccine. In the study overall: Second doses that came at about 4 or about 12 weeks were put together.

The assay was immunoSEQ multiplex PCR, and TCRdb's table has in-frame clones only and misses some. The profile shows some 110,000 clones, around nine tenths of them singletons. Concerning this clone itself: Its antigen is unidentified.

Whole-study findings and limits: Clonal diversity was possibly underestimated, and white British individuals and females predominated among donors. Spike as a whole was targeted by vaccine-associated CD4 TCRs, dominant at 160-218 and 743-854.

Per the germline V gene, CDR1 is GTSNPN and CDR2 is SVGIG (reference sequence). The CDR3 contains 10 residues. Trimming removed 2 bases from V and 8 bases from J, with 4 bases in between. The V call is TRBV30, the J call TRBJ1-5; the D is unclear. The source was peripheral blood, collected on day 0 of AZD1222 vaccination. The origin of this receptor is an adult in good health. CDR3: CAWSRKPQHF. In DNA, the CDR3 is TGTGCCTGGAGTAGAAAGCCCCAGCATTTT.